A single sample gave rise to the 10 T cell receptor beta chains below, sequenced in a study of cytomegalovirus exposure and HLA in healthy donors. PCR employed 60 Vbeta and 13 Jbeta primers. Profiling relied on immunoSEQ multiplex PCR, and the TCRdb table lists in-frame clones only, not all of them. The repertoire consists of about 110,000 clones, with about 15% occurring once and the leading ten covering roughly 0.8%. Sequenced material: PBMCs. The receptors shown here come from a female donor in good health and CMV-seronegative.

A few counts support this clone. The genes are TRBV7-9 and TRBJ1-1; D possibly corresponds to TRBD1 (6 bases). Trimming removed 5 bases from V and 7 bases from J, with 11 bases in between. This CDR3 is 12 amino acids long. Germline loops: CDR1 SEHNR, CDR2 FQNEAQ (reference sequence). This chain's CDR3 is CASSLQGSEAFF. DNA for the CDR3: TGTGCCAGCAGCCTCCAGGGGAGTGAAGCTTTCTTT.

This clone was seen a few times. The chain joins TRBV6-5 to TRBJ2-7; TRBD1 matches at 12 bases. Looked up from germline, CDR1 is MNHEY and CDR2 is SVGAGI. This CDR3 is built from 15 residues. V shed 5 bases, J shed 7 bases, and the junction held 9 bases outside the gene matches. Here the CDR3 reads CASSQAGQGAGEQYF. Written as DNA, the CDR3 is TGTGCCAGCAGTCAGGCGGGACAGGGGGCGGGGGAGCAGTACTTC.

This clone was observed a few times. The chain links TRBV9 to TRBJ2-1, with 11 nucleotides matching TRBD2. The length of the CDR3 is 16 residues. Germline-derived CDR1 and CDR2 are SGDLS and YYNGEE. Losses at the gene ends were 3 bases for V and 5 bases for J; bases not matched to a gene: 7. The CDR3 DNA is TGTGCCAGCAGCGCCAGCCTAGCGGGGGGACACAATGAGCAGTTCTTC. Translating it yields CASSASLAGGHNEQFF.

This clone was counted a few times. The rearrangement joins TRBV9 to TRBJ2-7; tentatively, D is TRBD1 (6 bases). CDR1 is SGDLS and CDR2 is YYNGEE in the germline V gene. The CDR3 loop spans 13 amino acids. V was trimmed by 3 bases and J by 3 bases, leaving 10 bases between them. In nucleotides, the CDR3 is TGTGCCAGCAGCGGGGACACCAACTACGAGCAGTACTTC. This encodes CASSGDTNYEQYF.

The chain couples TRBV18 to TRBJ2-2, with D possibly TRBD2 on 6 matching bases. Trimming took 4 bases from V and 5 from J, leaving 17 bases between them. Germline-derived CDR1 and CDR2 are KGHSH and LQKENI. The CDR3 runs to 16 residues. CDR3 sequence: CASSLGTDGTTGELFF. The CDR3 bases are TGTGCCAGCTCACTCGGGACCGACGGGACTACCGGGGAGCTGTTTTTT. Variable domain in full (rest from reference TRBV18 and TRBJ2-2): NAGVMQNPRHLVRRRGQEARLRCSPMKGHSHVYWYRQLPEEGLKFMVYLQKENIIDESGMPKERFSAEFPKEGPSILRIQQVVRGDSAAYFCASSLGTDGTTGELFFGEGSRLTVL.

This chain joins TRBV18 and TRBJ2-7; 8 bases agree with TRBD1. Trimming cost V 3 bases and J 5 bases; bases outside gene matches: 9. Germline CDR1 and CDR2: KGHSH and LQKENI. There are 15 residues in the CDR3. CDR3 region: CASSPRQGASNEQYF. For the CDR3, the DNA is TGTGCCAGCTCACCCCGGCAGGGGGCCAGTAACGAGCAGTACTTC.

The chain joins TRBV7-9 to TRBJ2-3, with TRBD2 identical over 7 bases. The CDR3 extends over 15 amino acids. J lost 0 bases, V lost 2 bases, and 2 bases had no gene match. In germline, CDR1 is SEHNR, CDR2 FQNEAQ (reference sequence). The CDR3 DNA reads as TGTGCCAGCAGCTTACGCGGGGGTAGCACAGATACGCAGTATTTT. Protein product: CASSLRGGSTDTQYF.

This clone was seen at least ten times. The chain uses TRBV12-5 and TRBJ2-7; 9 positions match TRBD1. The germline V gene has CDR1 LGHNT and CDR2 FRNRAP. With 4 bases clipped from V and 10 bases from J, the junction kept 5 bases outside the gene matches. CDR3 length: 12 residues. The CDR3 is CASGWTGDHQYF. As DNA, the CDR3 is TGTGCTAGTGGTTGGACAGGGGACCATCAGTACTTC.

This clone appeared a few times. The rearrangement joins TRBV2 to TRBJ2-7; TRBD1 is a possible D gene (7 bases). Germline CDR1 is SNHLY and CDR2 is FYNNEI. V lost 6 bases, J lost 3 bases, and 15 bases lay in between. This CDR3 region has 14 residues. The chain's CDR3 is CASSAGQSLYEQYF. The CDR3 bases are TGTGCCAGCAGCGCGGGACAGAGCCTCTACGAGCAGTACTTC.

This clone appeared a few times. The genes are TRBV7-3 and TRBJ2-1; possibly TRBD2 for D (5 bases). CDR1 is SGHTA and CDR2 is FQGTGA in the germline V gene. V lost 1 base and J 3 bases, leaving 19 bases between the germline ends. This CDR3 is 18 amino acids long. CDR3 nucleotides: TGTGCCAGCAGCTTAAACGGGGAGTTGGATACTCACTACAATGAGCAGTTCTTC. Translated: CASSLNGELDTHYNEQFF.